This T cell receptor beta chain derives from a study of regulatory T cells in long-lasting Graves disease (dated by TCRdb to the early 2020s). Some background on the complete study: Persistent Graves' disease was defined as antithyroid drug treatment for over 5 years with persistently positive TSH receptor autoantibodies. Persistent Graves' disease patients were compared with newly diagnosed Graves' disease patients by peripheral blood TCR sequencing and RNA sequencing. The study took place in China and was registered as a clinical trial. In the clinical cohort, patients with persistent Graves' disease had used antithyroid drugs for an average of about 10.3 years. A total of 35 or so samples were covered by TCR sequencing, comprising approximately 13 persistent and around 20 newly diagnosed Graves' disease patients. The paper as a whole reports these results and caveats: TRBV28, TRBJ1-2 and TRBJ2-5 were preferentially used in persistent disease, while TRBV20-1 and TRBJ2-1 were favored in newly diagnosed disease. Only the TCR beta chain was sequenced and analyzed. Persistent Graves' disease patients showed lower TCR Shannon entropy and fewer highly expanded clones than newly diagnosed patients, suggesting clonal expansion. The study examined only peripheral blood because the primary lesion, thyroid tissue, could not be accessed. The authors acknowledged the small sample size as a limitation that may reduce accuracy. A larger number of public clonotypes was shared among persistent patients (about 2,700) than among newly diagnosed patients (around 890).

The library relied on multiplex PCR. The instrument given in TCRdb is Illumina HiSeq 4000. iRepertoire HTBI primers and Arm-PCR amplification of CDR3 regions were used to construct TCR beta libraries. Before sequencing, the PCR products underwent gel purification. The authors processed their data as follows. Gene usage analysis of CDR3 amino acid clonotypes relied on the 60 or so TRBV and fewer than 15 TRBJ segments identified across samples. COPE and FqMerger were used to merge filtered high-quality paired reads into contigs. BLAST was used to align contigs to IMGT TRBV, TRBD and TRBJ reference genes, and CDR3 was defined according to IMGT. Any clonotype with a frequency above 0.1% was counted as a highly expanded clone. Shannon entropy was used to measure repertoire diversity, and the Gini coefficient was used to measure V-J evenness. Clonotypes shared by more than one individual were considered public. The public reads were reanalyzed by TCRdb: fastp trimming at Q25, MiXCR alignment, in-frame beta chains only. A single entry per CDR3 protein holds the most common genes and DNA from its merged rows. TCRdb, not the authors, supplied the V and J calls. The sample yields some 330,000 distinct CDR3 sequences; more than 20% were counted once. 25% to 30% of the sample is held by the ten biggest clonotypes.

Per the publication, the time point label means: persistent/refractory GD, antithyroid drugs over 5 years with positive TRAb. RNA was extracted from PBMCs in TRIzol for both TCR sequencing and RNA sequencing. The diagnosis of Graves' disease followed American Thyroid Association guidelines. Patients were recruited from an endocrinology department in Xi'an, China. Each patient gave around 9 milliliters of peripheral blood, collected in an EDTA anticoagulant tube. PBMCs were isolated by Ficoll Paque Plus density gradient separation without further T cell sorting. An Agilent 2100 Bioanalyzer and agarose gel were used to check RNA quality, and a NanoDrop 2000 was used to measure RNA concentration. CDR3 length: 16 amino acids, cysteine to phenylalanine. Only the CDR3 DNA is retained, 48 bases long and in frame from the first base. Here V drops 1 base and J drops 0 bases, and the junction holds 7 bases not matched to any gene. According to the germline V gene, CDR1 reads SGHDT and CDR2 reads YYEEEE.

Remarks on this clonotype: This clone's antigen is unknown. No much larger clone exists at a distance of one base, and base qualities are not known.

Recombination linked TRBV5-6 to TRBJ2-7, and TRBD2 aligns with 7 junction nucleotides. The TCR was taken from a woman aged 40 to 50 with Graves disease. Donor details come from another sample of the same person, matched by shared clones. The material sequenced was peripheral blood mononuclear cells (PBMCs), taken when the disease was refractory, from a patient treated with antithyroid drugs. The CDR3 has the sequence CASSLLSGRLSYEQYF. The sequenced DNA: TGTGCCAGCAGCTTGTTGTCCGGGAGGCTCTCCTACGAGCAGTACTTC.